Shown below are 24 T cell receptor beta chains from a single sample sequenced in a study of T cells in narcolepsy. Clones were read by immunoSEQ multiplex PCR, and TCRdb kept only the in-frame ones, dropping some. The table has 25,000 or so clones, around 78% seen once. Sequencing was done on a sample of CD45RA- memory CD4+ T cells from PBMCs. The receptor source for this set is a human donor with narcolepsy.

The gene calls are TRBV7-9 and TRBJ2-7, with D possibly TRBD2 on 5 matching bases. Germline CDR1 SEHNR, CDR2 FQNEAQ (reference sequence). There are 16 residues in the CDR3. Trimming took 1 base from V and 7 from J, leaving 20 bases between them. DNA for the CDR3: TGTGCCAGCAGCTTAGATGCACCGACGGGGAGTCGGGAGCAGTACTTC. Its translation: CASSLDAPTGSREQYF. The full variable domain, its missing parts supplied by reference TRBV7-9 and TRBJ2-7, is DTGVSQNPRHKITKRGQNVTFRCDPISEHNRLYWYRQTLGQGPEFLTYFQNEAQLEKSRLLSDRFSAERPKGSFSTLEIQRTEQGDSAMYLCASSLDAPTGSREQYFGPGTRLTVT.

This clone was found a few times. This chain joins TRBV10-2 and TRBJ1-2; D call uncertain. CDR3 size: 12 residues. Germline V gene sequence: CDR1 WSHSY, CDR2 SAAADI. The V and J ends lost 4 bases and 2 bases respectively, with 5 bases between them. CDR3 loop: CASSGVNYGYTF. The CDR3 DNA sequence: TGCGCCAGCAGTGGCGTAAACTATGGCTACACCTTC.

The chain employs TRBV7-9 and TRBJ1-4, with D perhaps matching TRBD1 (6 bases). V lost 5 bases to trimming and J lost 0 bases, with 19 bases between them. CDR3 length: 18 amino acids. Germline loops: CDR1 SEHNR, CDR2 FQNEAQ (reference sequence). The CDR3 protein is CASSPRGGTSATNEKLFF. The CDR3 DNA follows: TGTGCCAGCAGCCCTAGGGGGGGGACCTCCGCAACTAATGAAAAACTGTTTTTT.

This clone was counted between two and nine times. The V gene is TRBV30, the J gene TRBJ1-4, with unresolved D. Germline assignment: CDR1 GTSNPN and CDR2 SVGIG (reference sequence). This CDR3 contains 14 residues. With 0 bases removed from V and 4 bases from J, the gap between germline ends came to 9 bases. The CDR3: CAWSVNSNNEKLFF. CDR3 nucleotide sequence: TGTGCCTGGAGTGTAAACAGTAATAATGAAAAACTGTTTTTT. The variable domain in full, completed from reference TRBV30 and TRBJ1-4, reads SQTIHQWPATLVQPVGSPLSLECTVEGTSNPNLYWYRQAAGRGLQLLFYSVGIGQISSEVPQNLSASRPQDRQFILSSKKLLLSDSGFYLCAWSVNSNNEKLFFGSGTQLSVL.

This rearrangement joins TRBV11-3 to TRBJ1-5; D is possibly TRBD1 (6 bases). This CDR3 region has 16 residues. The V end lost 1 base, the J end lost 3 bases, and 13 bases lay between the germline ends. CDR1 and CDR2 from the germline V gene are SGHNT and YENEEA. The CDR3 bases are TGTGCCAGCAGCTTAGGGGGGGCAGGGGACAATCAGCCCCAGCATTTT. Translation: CASSLGGAGDNQPQHF.

A few counts support this clone. V and J are TRBV14 and TRBJ1-1; D might be TRBD1 (6 bases). The CDR3 totals 13 residues. Germline CDR1 SGHDN, CDR2 FVKESK. Trimming removed 4 bases from V and 2 bases from J, with 8 bases in between. The CDR3 DNA reads as TGTGCCAGCAGCCTACAGGGAAACACTGAAGCTTTCTTT. It encodes CASSLQGNTEAFF. Full variable domain (rest looked up from reference TRBV14 and TRBJ1-1): EAGVTQFPSHSVIEKGQTVTLRCDPISGHDNLYWYRRVMGKEIKFLLHFVKESKQDESGMPNNRFLAERTGGTYSTLKVQPAELEDSGVYFCASSLQGNTEAFFGQGTRLTVV.

V is TRBV10-3 and J is TRBJ1-1; 10 bases are shared with TRBD1. CDR3 size: 12 residues. Looked up from germline, CDR1 is ENHRY and CDR2 is SYGVKD. J gave up 7 bases and V 7 bases, and 3 bases lay outside the gene matches. The DNA for the CDR3 is TGTGCCATCAACGGACAGGGGGGTGAAGCTTTCTTT. Amino acids: CAINGQGGEAFF.

The chain joins TRBV7-2 to TRBJ2-7; D is ambiguous. Trimming cost V 2 bases and J 0 bases, with 8 bases left between them. CDR3 length equals 14 residues. Per germline, CDR1 SGHTA and CDR2 FQGNSA. CDR3 DNA: TGTGCCAGCAGCTTAAAGGCCAGCTCCTACGAGCAGTACTTC. As protein: CASSLKASSYEQYF.

The chain has TRBV19 and TRBJ1-5; D is possibly TRBD1 (6 bases). CDR3 size: 14 residues. V shed 6 bases and J shed 5 bases, with 14 bases lying between them. Germline V lookup: CDR1 LNHDA, CDR2 SQIVND (reference sequence). The CDR3 loop is CASSPNRVDQPQHF. DNA of the CDR3: TGTGCCAGTAGCCCCAACAGGGTGGATCAGCCCCAGCATTTT.

The J gene is TRBJ2-1, the V gene TRBV2; 12 nucleotides line up with TRBD2. Germline V gene data show CDR1 as SNHLY and CDR2 as FYNNEI. The CDR3 is 15 residues long. The V and J ends lost 6 bases and 9 bases, in that order; junction bases with no gene match: 9. In DNA, the CDR3 is TGTGCCAGCAGAGAGCTAGCGGGGGGGCAAGGTGAGCAGTTCTTC. Translated, it gives CASRELAGGQGEQFF.

This clone was recorded only once. CDR3 bases: TGTGCCAGCAGCCGGACTAGCGGGGGGGCCCCAGAGACCCAGTACTTC. Its translation is CASSRTSGGAPETQYF. The chain carries TRBV11-1 and TRBJ2-5; 15 bases align to TRBD2. The CDR3 is 16 residues long. Germline V gives CDR1 SGHAT, CDR2 FQDESV (reference sequence). J was trimmed by 4 bases and V by 5 bases; bases with no gene match: 5.

The chain has TRBV6-6 and TRBJ1-5, with TRBD1 identical over 8 bases. Germline assignment: CDR1 MNHNY and CDR2 SVGAGI (reference sequence). This CDR3 region has 15 residues. Losses at the gene ends were 6 bases for V and 2 bases for J; bases not matched to a gene: 6. CDR3 residues: CASRDREGGNQPQHF. In DNA, the CDR3 is TGTGCCAGCAGGGACAGGGAGGGCGGCAATCAGCCCCAGCATTTT.

The V and J genes are TRBV4-1 and TRBJ1-1, with D possibly TRBD1 on 5 matching bases. V was trimmed by 3 bases and J by 7 bases, leaving 9 bases between them. This CDR3 spans 12 amino acids. Germline-derived CDR1 and CDR2 are MGHRA and YSYEKL. The CDR3 sequence is CASSQRGVEAFF. Here the CDR3 DNA reads TGCGCCAGCAGCCAGAGAGGGGTTGAAGCTTTCTTT.

This clone showed up just a few times. Other DNA variants within this sample encode the same CDR3. This sequence joins TRBV6-5 and TRBJ1-2; TRBD1 matches at 7 bases. This CDR3 is built from 12 residues. Germline CDR1 is MNHEY and CDR2 is SVGAGI. V was pared by 5 bases and J by 8 bases, with 5 bases of the junction left unmatched. The DNA for the CDR3 is TGTGCCAGCAGTGAACAGGGGTACGGCTACACCTTC. This sequence encodes CASSEQGYGYTF.

The chain joins TRBV11-2 to TRBJ2-7; no clear D. The ends were cut back, 6 bases at V and 3 bases at J, with 15 bases in the middle. Germline V gene lookup returns CDR1 SGHAT and CDR2 FQNNGV. CDR3 length equals 14 residues. In DNA, the CDR3 is TGTGCCAGCAGGGTGACTCAACCTAACTACGAGCAGTACTTC. This codes for CASRVTQPNYEQYF.

The chain joins TRBV6-1 to TRBJ1-2; no definite D call. The germline V and J ends were trimmed by 0 bases and 2 bases, with 10 bases remaining between them. The CDR3 runs 15 residues. In germline, CDR1 is MNHNS, CDR2 SASEGT. The CDR3 reads CASSEARILNYGYTF. For the CDR3, the DNA is TGTGCCAGCAGTGAAGCGCGGATATTAAACTATGGCTACACCTTC.

V gene TRBV7-2 combines with J gene TRBJ1-2; 7 bases line up with TRBD1. The CDR3 covers 18 residues. The J segment lost 6 bases and the V segment lost 1 base, leaving 17 bases of the junction unmatched. Germline V gene lookup returns CDR1 SGHTA and CDR2 FQGNSA. Here the CDR3 DNA reads TGTGCCAGCAGCTTAGACCCGCAGGGAAGGGGGCGGGAGAATGGCTACACCTTC. Translating it yields CASSLDPQGRGRENGYTF.

The rearrangement links TRBV25-1 to TRBJ1-4; D remains ambiguous. Germline lookup yields CDR1 MGHDK and CDR2 SYGVNS. Trimming removed 8 bases at V and 5 bases at J, with 12 bases between. The length of the CDR3 is 13 residues. The CDR3 DNA sequence: TGTGCCAGCTCGCTTGGGTCAAATGAAAAACTGTTTTTT. This sequence encodes CASSLGSNEKLFF.

This clone appeared a few times. The rearrangement links TRBV7-2 to TRBJ1-2; D is possibly TRBD1 (5 bases). Germline V gene lookup returns CDR1 SGHTA and CDR2 FQGNSA. V was trimmed by 5 bases and J by 10 bases, leaving 17 bases between them. CDR3 size: 13 residues. The CDR3 reads CASSPGTRRDYTF. The CDR3 DNA reads as TGTGCCAGCAGCCCCGGGACCCGACGGGACTACACCTTC.

In nucleotides, the CDR3 is TGTGCCAGCAGCCCGCGCCTTGGGGCGGGGGGATTCTACAATGAGCAGTTCTTC. Translation gives CASSPRLGAGGFYNEQFF. The V and J genes are TRBV7-8 and TRBJ2-1; TRBD2 agrees at 8 bases. The CDR3 loop spans 18 amino acids. Germline V gene sequence: CDR1 SGHVS, CDR2 FQNEAQ. The junction had 15 bases not matched to a gene; V was cut back by 5 bases and J by 3 bases.

V and J are TRBV27 and TRBJ1-1; D is undetermined. CDR1 is MNHEY, CDR2 SMNVEV, per germline (reference sequence). The CDR3 is made up of 15 amino acids. The V end was cut by 0 bases, the J end by 4 bases, with 12 bases between. CDR3 DNA sequence: TGTGCCAGCAGTTTATCGTGGGAGAGGAGCACTGAAGCTTTCTTT. Amino acids: CASSLSWERSTEAFF.

The genes are TRBV9 and TRBJ2-7, with TRBD1 as a possible D gene (6 bases). Trimming removed 4 bases from V and 2 bases from J, with 16 bases in between. CDR1 is SGDLS and CDR2 is YYNGEE in the germline V gene. This CDR3 has 15 residues. The CDR3 sequence: CASSLSSRDTYEQYF. The CDR3 coding sequence is TGTGCCAGCAGCTTATCATCCAGGGACACCTACGAGCAGTACTTC.

This chain connects TRBV28 to TRBJ2-7; perhaps TRBD2 as D (7 bases). The V end was cut by 4 bases, the J end by 2 bases, with 21 bases between. The germline CDR1 and CDR2 sequences are MDHEN and SYDVKM. The CDR3 extends over 17 amino acids. CDR3 DNA: TGTGCCAGCAGTTCCAGAACCGGGGGGCGGCCCCCCTACGAGCAGTACTTC. Translation: CASSSRTGGRPPYEQYF. The full variable domain, completed using reference TRBV28 and TRBJ2-7, is DVKVTQSSRYLVKRTGEKVFLECVQDMDHENMFWYRQDPGLGLRLIYFSYDVKMKEKGDIPEGYSVSREKKERFSLILESASTNQTSMYLCASSSRTGGRPPYEQYFGPGTRLTVT.

The chain couples TRBV11-3 to TRBJ2-5, with unresolved D. Germline lookup yields CDR1 SGHNT and CDR2 YENEEA. V was clipped by 1 base and J by 5 bases, with 20 bases between them. The CDR3 runs 17 residues. The CDR3 spells CASSLVPQVYVSETQYF. In DNA form, the CDR3 reads TGTGCCAGCAGCTTAGTGCCCCAAGTTTATGTCTCGGAGACCCAGTACTTC.